These 25 T cell receptor beta chains came from one sample sequenced in a study of blood T cell dynamics during melanoma immunotherapy. This table comes from immunoSEQ multiplex PCR, and its TCRdb copy is limited to in-frame clones, with some not included. The sample carries roughly 6,100 clones, approximately 91% recorded once. The time point: pre-treatment baseline. The material sequenced was cell-free DNA from blood, taken from a patient treated with checkpoint blockade. The receptors come from a human donor with melanoma.

This chain links TRBV19 with TRBJ2-1; a possible D gene is TRBD2 (6 bases). CDR1 is LNHDA and CDR2 is SQIVND in the germline V gene (reference sequence). This CDR3 contains 15 residues. V gave up 6 bases and J gave up 0 bases, with 12 bases separating them. CDR3 DNA sequence: TGTGCCAGTAGGCACCTGGGAGGCTCCTACAATGAGCAGTTCTTC. As protein: CASRHLGGSYNEQFF. Full variable domain (missing parts from reference TRBV19 and TRBJ2-1): DGGITQSPKYLFRKEGQNVTLSCEQNLNHDAMYWYRQDPGQGLRLIYYSQIVNDFQKGDIAEGYSVSREKKESFPLTVTSAQKNPTAFYLCASRHLGGSYNEQFFGPGTRLTVL.

This clone was recorded once. The rearrangement joins TRBV7-2 to TRBJ2-3, with no clear D. V lost 4 bases, J lost 8 bases, and 16 bases lay in between. Germline lookup yields CDR1 SGHTA and CDR2 FQGNSA. The CDR3 extends over 14 amino acids. The CDR3 nucleotides read TGTGCCAGCAGCTCCTATTCCGCCACGGGTACGCAGTATTTT. Encoded protein: CASSSYSATGTQYF.

The chain combines TRBV28 with TRBJ1-1; 7 positions agree with TRBD1. This CDR3 has 15 amino acids. V lost 4 bases and J lost 6; bases outside the gene matches: 11. The germline V gene has CDR1 MDHEN and CDR2 SYDVKM. The CDR3 is CASSSVQTGLAEAFF. The CDR3 nucleotides are TGTGCCAGCAGTTCCGTACAGACAGGGCTAGCTGAAGCTTTCTTT.

This clone was found once. The chain combines TRBV5-1 with TRBJ2-1; TRBD2 matches 12 bases. The CDR3 totals 17 residues. Germline trimming cut 3 bases from V and 5 bases from J; bases unmatched to any gene: 9. Germline V lookup: CDR1 SGHRS, CDR2 YFSETQ. The CDR3 loop reads CASSSNPTSGSHNEQFF. CDR3 nucleotide sequence: TGCGCCAGCAGCTCGAATCCGACTAGCGGGAGCCACAATGAGCAGTTCTTC.

This clone was seen just once. This chain joins TRBV11-2 and TRBJ1-2; tentative D call: TRBD1 (6 bases). The V and J ends lost 3 bases and 7 bases respectively, with 18 bases between them. CDR3 length equals 15 residues. Per germline, CDR1 SGHAT and CDR2 FQNNGV. The CDR3 DNA reads TGTGCCAGCAGCTTGGGGGACACCAGGGTTTTTGGCTACACCTTC. Protein product: CASSLGDTRVFGYTF.

V gene TRBV6-1 combines with J gene TRBJ1-1; 7 bases line up with TRBD1. V gave up 8 bases and J gave up 0 bases; unmatched junction bases: 9. Germline CDR1 is MNHNS and CDR2 is SASEGT. This CDR3 has 15 amino acids. CDR3 loop: CASVGDSIMNTEAFF. The CDR3 DNA follows: TGTGCCAGCGTAGGGGACAGCATAATGAACACTGAAGCTTTCTTT.

The V and J genes are TRBV5-1 and TRBJ2-7; D may match TRBD1 or TRBD2 (5 bases each). CDR1 and CDR2 from the germline V gene are SGHRS and YFSETQ. The CDR3 has 14 amino acids. Trimming pared 2 bases from V and 3 bases from J, leaving 12 bases between. The CDR3 region is CASSLGDGLYEQYF. Written as DNA, the CDR3 is TGCGCCAGCAGCTTAGGGGACGGGCTCTACGAGCAGTACTTC. Full variable domain (remainder filled in from reference TRBV5-1 and TRBJ2-7): KAGVTQTPRYLIKTRGQQVTLSCSPISGHRSVSWYQQTPGQGLQFLFEYFSETQRNKGNFPGRFSGRQFSNSRSEMNVSTLELGDSALYLCASSLGDGLYEQYFGPGTRLTVT.

The chain has TRBV6-5 and TRBJ1-6; D possibly corresponds to TRBD1 (6 bases). Germline CDR1 is MNHEY and CDR2 is SVGAGI. The germline V and J ends were trimmed by 6 bases and 6 bases, with 15 bases remaining between them. CDR3 length: 15 residues. CDR3 region: CASSSSTGTNSPLHF. In DNA form, the CDR3 reads TGTGCCAGCAGCTCCTCGACAGGAACTAATTCACCCCTCCACTTT.

The chain recombines TRBV10-3 with TRBJ2-1; tentatively, D is TRBD2 (6 bases). Germline V gene lookup returns CDR1 ENHRY and CDR2 SYGVKD. There are 13 residues in the CDR3. V dropped 5 bases and J dropped 4 bases, with 9 bases sitting between them. CDR3: CAISPGLYNEQFF. CDR3 in DNA: TGTGCCATCAGTCCGGGACTGTACAATGAGCAGTTCTTC.

This chain joins TRBV5-1 and TRBJ1-6; 9 nucleotides align to TRBD1. CDR3 length equals 16 residues. V lost 4 bases and J lost 6; bases outside the gene matches: 8. The germline CDR1 and CDR2 sequences are SGHRS and YFSETQ. The CDR3 region is CASSDARTGANSPLHF. The CDR3 DNA is TGCGCCAGCAGCGACGCCCGGACAGGGGCTAATTCACCCCTCCACTTT.

J is TRBJ1-1 and V is TRBV29-1, with 7 bases aligning to TRBD1. Trimming cost V 8 bases and J 5 bases; bases outside gene matches: 14. From germline, CDR1 is SQVTM and CDR2 ANQGSEA. This CDR3 region has 14 residues. Here the CDR3 reads CSTRQGGKGTEAFF. For the CDR3, the DNA is TGCAGCACCCGACAGGGAGGCAAGGGGACTGAAGCTTTCTTT.

In this sample, this clone turned up once. The chain uses TRBV5-1 and TRBJ2-1; 10 nucleotides agree with TRBD2. Germline assignment: CDR1 SGHRS and CDR2 YFSETQ. Unmatched junction bases numbered 7, after V lost 5 bases and J lost 5 bases. This CDR3 has 15 residues. CDR3 sequence (DNA): TGCGCCAGCAGTATAAGCCTAGCGGGGGACAATGAGCAGTTCTTC. This sequence encodes CASSISLAGDNEQFF.

This chain joins TRBV27 and TRBJ2-7; D gene uncertain. CDR1 is MNHEY and CDR2 is SMNVEV in the germline V gene (reference sequence). The V gene lost 2 bases and the J gene lost 2 bases, with 10 bases spanning the gap. CDR3 length: 14 amino acids. The CDR3 DNA reads TGTGCCAGCAGTTTAAAGCCAGATGCCTACGAGCAGTACTTC. This translates into CASSLKPDAYEQYF.

This chain joins TRBV6-1 and TRBJ2-7; TRBD1 matches at 7 bases. After removal of 8 bases from V and 0 bases from J, the junction contained 4 bases not matched to a gene. CDR1 is MNHNS, CDR2 SASEGT, per germline. The CDR3 consists of 13 residues. CDR3 DNA: TGTGCCAGCTGTTCAGGGGGCTCCTACGAGCAGTACTTC. Protein product: CASCSGGSYEQYF.

The J gene is TRBJ2-5, the V gene TRBV7-8; 7 nucleotides match TRBD2. The CDR3 consists of 14 residues. In germline, CDR1 is SGHVS, CDR2 FQNEAQ. Unmatched junction bases numbered 6, after V lost 4 bases and J lost 4 bases. CDR3 sequence (DNA): TGTGCCAGCAGCTCTCGGGGAGGGGCAGAGACCCAGTACTTC. Translating gives CASSSRGGAETQYF.

The chain has TRBV28 and TRBJ1-2; D call uncertain. Trimming shortened V by 0 bases and J by 6 bases, and 17 bases separated the two germline ends. From germline, CDR1 is MDHEN and CDR2 SYDVKM. CDR3 length equals 16 residues. CDR3 region: CASSLWREPHGHGYTF. CDR3 nucleotide sequence: TGTGCCAGCAGTTTATGGAGGGAACCACACGGACATGGCTACACCTTC.

This chain links TRBV9 with TRBJ2-7; D not certain. The CDR3 sequence is 14 residues long. The ends were cut back, 4 bases at V and 2 bases at J, with 13 bases in the middle. Per germline, CDR1 SGDLS and CDR2 YYNGEE. The CDR3, as DNA: TGTGCCAGCAGCCCCGGAGTATCCACCTACGAGCAGTACTTC. It codes for CASSPGVSTYEQYF.

This chain's CDR3 is CATSRDRQFNQPQHF. CDR3 bases: TGTGCCACCAGCAGAGATCGGCAGTTCAATCAGCCCCAGCATTTT. The J gene is TRBJ1-5, the V gene TRBV15; D gene unclear. The CDR3 is 15 amino acids. V was clipped by 0 bases and J by 3 bases, with 9 bases between them. Germline lookup yields CDR1 LNHNV and CDR2 YYDKDF (reference sequence).

The chain combines TRBV5-6 with TRBJ2-7; D is perhaps TRBD1 (5 bases). Trimming took 4 bases from V and 6 from J, leaving 14 bases between them. Germline V gene data show CDR1 as SGHDT and CDR2 as YYEEEE. There are 13 residues in the CDR3. The CDR3 here is CASSPGARGEQYF. CDR3 nucleotides: TGTGCCAGCAGCCCTGGGGCAAGGGGCGAGCAGTACTTC.

V usage is TRBV6-1 and J usage is TRBJ2-6, with D perhaps being TRBD1 or TRBD2 (5 bases each). V shed 3 bases and J shed 1 base, with 7 bases lying between them. The CDR3 has 15 residues. Germline V gene lookup returns CDR1 MNHNS and CDR2 SASEGT. Here the CDR3 DNA reads TGTGCCAGCAGTGATTGGGGGTCTGGGGCCAACGTCCTGACTTTC. Translating gives CASSDWGSGANVLTF.

The rearrangement joins TRBV7-9 to TRBJ2-7; possible D gene TRBD2, 6 bases. With 3 bases removed from V and 7 bases from J, the gap between germline ends came to 16 bases. This CDR3 contains 14 residues. CDR1 and CDR2 from the germline V gene are SEHNR and FQNEAQ (reference sequence). The CDR3 coding sequence is TGTGCCAGCAGCTTGGGCGGCAGGGCGGGAGAGCAGTACTTC. Protein: CASSLGGRAGEQYF. Based on the CDR3 plus reference TRBV7-9 and TRBJ2-7, the full variable domain is DTGVSQNPRHKITKRGQNVTFRCDPISEHNRLYWYRQTLGQGPEFLTYFQNEAQLEKSRLLSDRFSAERPKGSFSTLEIQRTEQGDSAMYLCASSLGGRAGEQYFGPGTRLTVT.

This clone appeared a single time. The chain is built from TRBV27 and TRBJ2-3, with 9 nucleotides matching TRBD2. Germline V gives CDR1 MNHEY, CDR2 SMNVEV (reference sequence). The CDR3 is 13 residues long. V shed 0 bases, J shed 14 bases, and the junction held 6 bases outside the gene matches. The CDR3 DNA follows: TGTGCCAGCAGTTTATCGTCGGCGGGGGGGCCGTATTTT. It codes for CASSLSSAGGPYF.

V is TRBV14 and J is TRBJ2-7; 11 bases match TRBD1. The CDR3 loop spans 15 amino acids. Germline assignment: CDR1 SGHDN and CDR2 FVKESK. With V trimmed by 2 bases and J by 11 bases, 11 bases remained unmatched. DNA of the CDR3: TGTGCCAGCAGCCAAAGACCCGGACAGGGGGCTAAGAAGTACTTC. Translated: CASSQRPGQGAKKYF.

The CDR3 DNA is TGTGCCAGCAGCTCACACCCGGGTGCAACTAATGAAAAACTGTTTTTT. Protein product: CASSSHPGATNEKLFF. This sequence joins TRBV11-2 and TRBJ1-4; D is unclear. This CDR3 is 16 amino acids long. V was trimmed by 4 bases and J by 0 bases, leaving 12 bases between them. Germline-derived CDR1 and CDR2 are SGHAT and FQNNGV.

This clone turned up a few times. V and J are TRBV29-1 and TRBJ2-7; 11 positions match TRBD2. V trimming: 6 bases; J trimming: 3 bases; junction bases outside the gene matches: 13. Germline CDR1 reads SQVTM; CDR2 reads ANQGSEA. CDR3 size: 16 residues. The CDR3 nucleotides are TGCAGCGTCATTACCGGGACTAGCGGACTCTACTACGAGCAGTACTTC. This encodes CSVITGTSGLYYEQYF.